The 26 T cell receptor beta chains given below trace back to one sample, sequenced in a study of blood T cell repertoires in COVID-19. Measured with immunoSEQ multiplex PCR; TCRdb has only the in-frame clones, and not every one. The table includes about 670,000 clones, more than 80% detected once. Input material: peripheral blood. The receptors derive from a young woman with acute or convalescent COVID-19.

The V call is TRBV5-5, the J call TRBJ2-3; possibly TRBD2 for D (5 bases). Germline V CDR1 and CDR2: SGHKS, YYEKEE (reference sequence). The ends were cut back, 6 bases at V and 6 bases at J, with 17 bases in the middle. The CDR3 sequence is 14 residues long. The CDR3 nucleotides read TGTGCCAGCAACGTGAGACCTCCGGGGGATACGCAGTATTTT. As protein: CASNVRPPGDTQYF.

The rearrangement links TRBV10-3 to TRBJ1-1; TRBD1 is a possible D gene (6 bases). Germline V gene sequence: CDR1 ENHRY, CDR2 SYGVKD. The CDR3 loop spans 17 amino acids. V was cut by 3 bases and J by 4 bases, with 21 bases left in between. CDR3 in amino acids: CAISDPSKGRGGTEAFF. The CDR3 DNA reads TGTGCCATCAGTGACCCTTCGAAGGGCAGGGGCGGCACTGAAGCTTTCTTT.

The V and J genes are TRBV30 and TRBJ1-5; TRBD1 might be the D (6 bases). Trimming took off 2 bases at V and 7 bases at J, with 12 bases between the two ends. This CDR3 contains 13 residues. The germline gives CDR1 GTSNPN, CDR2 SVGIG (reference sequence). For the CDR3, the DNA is TGTGCCTGGAGTAACAGGGAGTACCAGCCCCAGCATTTT. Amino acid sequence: CAWSNREYQPQHF.

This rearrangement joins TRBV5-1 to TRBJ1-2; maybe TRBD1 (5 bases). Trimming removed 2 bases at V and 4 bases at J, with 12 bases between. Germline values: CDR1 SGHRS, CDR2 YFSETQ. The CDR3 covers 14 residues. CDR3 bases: TGCGCCAGCAGCTTAATCCAGGGTACCTATGGCTACACCTTC. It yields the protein CASSLIQGTYGYTF.

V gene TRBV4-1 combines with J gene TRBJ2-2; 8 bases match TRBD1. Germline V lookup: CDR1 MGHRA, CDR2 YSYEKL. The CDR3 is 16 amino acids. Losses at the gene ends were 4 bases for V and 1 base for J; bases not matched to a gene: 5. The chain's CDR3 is CASSRPGQGNTGELFF. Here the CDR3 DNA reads TGCGCCAGCAGCCGTCCAGGACAGGGGAACACCGGGGAGCTGTTTTTT.

CDR3: CASSTDRFNQPQHF. In nucleotides, the CDR3 is TGTGCCAGCAGCACAGACAGATTCAATCAGCCCCAGCATTTT. This rearrangement joins TRBV7-8 to TRBJ1-5; possibly TRBD1 for D (5 bases). Trimming took off 5 bases at V and 3 bases at J, with 11 bases between the two ends. Germline lookup yields CDR1 SGHVS and CDR2 FQNEAQ. The CDR3 is 14 residues long.

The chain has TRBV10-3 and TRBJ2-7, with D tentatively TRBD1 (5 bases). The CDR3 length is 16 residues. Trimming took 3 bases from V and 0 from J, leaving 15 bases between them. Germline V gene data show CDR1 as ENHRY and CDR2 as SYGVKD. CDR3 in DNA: TGTGCCATCAGTGAAGGGATAACAGGAGTCTCCTACGAGCAGTACTTC. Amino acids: CAISEGITGVSYEQYF.

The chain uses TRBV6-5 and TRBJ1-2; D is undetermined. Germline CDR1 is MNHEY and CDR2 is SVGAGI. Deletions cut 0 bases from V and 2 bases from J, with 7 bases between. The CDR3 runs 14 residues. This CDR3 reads CASSYSWPNYGYTF. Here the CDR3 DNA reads TGTGCCAGCAGTTACTCCTGGCCCAACTATGGCTACACCTTC.

CDR3 nucleotide sequence: TGCGCCAGCGCGCCGCTAGCGGGGGGTCCGTTCTTC. Translated: CASAPLAGGPFF. V and J are TRBV4-1 and TRBJ2-1; 11 positions agree with TRBD2. This CDR3 is 12 amino acids long. V gave up 8 bases and J gave up 15 bases; unmatched junction bases: 9. Germline CDR1 reads MGHRA; CDR2 reads YSYEKL.

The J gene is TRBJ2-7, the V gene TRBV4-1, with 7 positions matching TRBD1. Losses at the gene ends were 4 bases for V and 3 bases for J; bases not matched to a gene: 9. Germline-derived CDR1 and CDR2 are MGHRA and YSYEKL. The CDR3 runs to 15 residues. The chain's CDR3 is CASSRPGTAVYEQYF. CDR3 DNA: TGCGCCAGCAGCCGCCCCGGGACAGCGGTCTACGAGCAGTACTTC.

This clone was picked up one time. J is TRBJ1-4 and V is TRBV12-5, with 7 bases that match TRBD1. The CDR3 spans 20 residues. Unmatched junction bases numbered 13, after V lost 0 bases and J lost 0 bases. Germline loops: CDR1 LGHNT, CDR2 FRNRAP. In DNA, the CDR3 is TGTGCTAGTGGTTTGGTCCTACAGGGGCCACCAGCTGCAACTAATGAAAAACTGTTTTTT. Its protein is CASGLVLQGPPAATNEKLFF.

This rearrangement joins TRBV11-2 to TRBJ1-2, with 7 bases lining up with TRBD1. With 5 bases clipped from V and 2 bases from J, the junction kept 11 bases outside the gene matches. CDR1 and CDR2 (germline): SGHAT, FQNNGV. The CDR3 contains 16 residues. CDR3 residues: CASSIPGQWGNYGYTF. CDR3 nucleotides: TGTGCCAGCAGCATCCCGGGACAGTGGGGGAACTATGGCTACACCTTC.

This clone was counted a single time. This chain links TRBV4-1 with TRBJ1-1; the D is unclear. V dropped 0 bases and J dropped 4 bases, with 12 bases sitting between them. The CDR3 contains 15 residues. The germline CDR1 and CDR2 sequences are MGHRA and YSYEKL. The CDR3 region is CASSQDMGGSTEAFF. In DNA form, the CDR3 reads TGCGCCAGCAGCCAAGACATGGGAGGAAGCACTGAAGCTTTCTTT.

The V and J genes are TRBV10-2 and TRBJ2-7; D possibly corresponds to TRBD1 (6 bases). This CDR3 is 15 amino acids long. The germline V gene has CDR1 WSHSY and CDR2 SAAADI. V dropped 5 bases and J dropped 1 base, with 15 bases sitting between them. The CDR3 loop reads CASSYREAWSYEQYF. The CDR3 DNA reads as TGCGCCAGCAGTTACAGGGAAGCATGGTCCTACGAGCAGTACTTC.

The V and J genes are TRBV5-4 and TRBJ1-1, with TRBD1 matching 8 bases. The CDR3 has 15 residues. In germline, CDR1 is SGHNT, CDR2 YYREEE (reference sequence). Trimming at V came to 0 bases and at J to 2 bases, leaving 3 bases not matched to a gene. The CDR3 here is CASSLARGRNTEAFF. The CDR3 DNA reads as TGTGCCAGCAGCTTGGCCAGGGGGCGCAACACTGAAGCTTTCTTT.

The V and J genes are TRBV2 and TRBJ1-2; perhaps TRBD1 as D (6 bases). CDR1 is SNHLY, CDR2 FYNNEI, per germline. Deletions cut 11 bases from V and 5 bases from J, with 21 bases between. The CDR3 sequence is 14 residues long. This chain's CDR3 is CAGALLGGAYGYTF. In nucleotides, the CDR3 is TGTGCCGGCGCCTTGTTAGGGGGTGCTTATGGCTACACCTTC.

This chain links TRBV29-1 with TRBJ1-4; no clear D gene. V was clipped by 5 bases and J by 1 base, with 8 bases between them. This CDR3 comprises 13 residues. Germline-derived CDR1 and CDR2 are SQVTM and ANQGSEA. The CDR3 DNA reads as TGCAGCGTTCTAGAGAGAACTAATGAAAAACTGTTTTTT. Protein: CSVLERTNEKLFF.

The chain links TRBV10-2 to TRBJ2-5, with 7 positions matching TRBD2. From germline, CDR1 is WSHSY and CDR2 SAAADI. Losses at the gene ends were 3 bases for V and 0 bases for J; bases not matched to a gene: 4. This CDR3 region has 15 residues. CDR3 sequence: CASSEKRGYQETQYF. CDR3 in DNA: TGCGCCAGCAGTGAAAAGCGGGGCTACCAAGAGACCCAGTACTTC.

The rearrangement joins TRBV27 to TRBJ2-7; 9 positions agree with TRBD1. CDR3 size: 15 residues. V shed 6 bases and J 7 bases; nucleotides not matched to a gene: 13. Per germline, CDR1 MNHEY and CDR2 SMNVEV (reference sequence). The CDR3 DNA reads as TGTGCCAGCAGCCCCAGGGACAGGGCCCTCAGGGAGCAGTACTTC. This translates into CASSPRDRALREQYF.

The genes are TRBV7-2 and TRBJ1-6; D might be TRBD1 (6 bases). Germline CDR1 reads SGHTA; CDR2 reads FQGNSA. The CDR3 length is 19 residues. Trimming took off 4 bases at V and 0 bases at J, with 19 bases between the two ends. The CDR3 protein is CASSSLYIGGSSYNSPLHF. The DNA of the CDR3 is TGTGCCAGCAGCTCCCTCTACATAGGGGGAAGCTCCTATAATTCACCCCTCCACTTT.

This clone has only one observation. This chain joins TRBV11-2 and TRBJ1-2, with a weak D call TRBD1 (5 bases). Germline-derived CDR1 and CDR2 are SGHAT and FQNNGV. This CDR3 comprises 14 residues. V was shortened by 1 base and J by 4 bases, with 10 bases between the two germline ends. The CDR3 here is CASSLGGSPYGYTF. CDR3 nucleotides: TGTGCCAGCAGCTTAGGGGGCAGCCCCTATGGCTACACCTTC.

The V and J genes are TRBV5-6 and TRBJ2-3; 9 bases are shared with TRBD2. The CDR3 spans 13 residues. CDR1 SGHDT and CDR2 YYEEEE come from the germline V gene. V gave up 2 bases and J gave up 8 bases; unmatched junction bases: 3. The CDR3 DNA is TGTGCCAGCAGCTTACAGCGGGGGGTTACGCAGTATTTT. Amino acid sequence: CASSLQRGVTQYF.

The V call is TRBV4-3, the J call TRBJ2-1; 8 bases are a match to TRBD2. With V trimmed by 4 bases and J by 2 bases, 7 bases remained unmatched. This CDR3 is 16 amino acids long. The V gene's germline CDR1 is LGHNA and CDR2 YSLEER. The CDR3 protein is CASSRSTGLAYNEQFF. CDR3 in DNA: TGCGCCAGCAGCCGATCCACGGGACTAGCCTACAATGAGCAGTTCTTC.

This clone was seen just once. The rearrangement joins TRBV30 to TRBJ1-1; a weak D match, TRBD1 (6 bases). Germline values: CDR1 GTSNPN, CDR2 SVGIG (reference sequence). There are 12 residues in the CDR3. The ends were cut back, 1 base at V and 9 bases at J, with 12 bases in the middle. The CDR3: CAWSASGTQAFF. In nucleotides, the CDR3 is TGTGCCTGGAGTGCCTCCGGGACACAAGCTTTCTTT.

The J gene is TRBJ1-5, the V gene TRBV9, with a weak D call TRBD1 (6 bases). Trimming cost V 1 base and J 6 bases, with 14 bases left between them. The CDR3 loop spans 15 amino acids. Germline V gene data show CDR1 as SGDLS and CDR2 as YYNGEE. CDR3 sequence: CASSVSGAYGQPQHF. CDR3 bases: TGTGCCAGCAGCGTATCAGGGGCGTATGGTCAGCCCCAGCATTTT.

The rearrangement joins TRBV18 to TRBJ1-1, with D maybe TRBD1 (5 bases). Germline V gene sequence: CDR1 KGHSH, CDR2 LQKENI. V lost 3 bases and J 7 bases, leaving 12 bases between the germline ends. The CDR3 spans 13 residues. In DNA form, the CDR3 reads TGTGCCAGCTCACCGGGCGGGACTGTTGAAGCTTTCTTT. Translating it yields CASSPGGTVEAFF.